A single sample gave rise to the 5 T cell receptor beta chains below, sequenced in a study of CD8+CD57+ T cells in acquired aplastic anemia (dated by TCRdb to the late 2010s). Flow cytometry had shown CD8+CD57+ cell expansion in the patients selected for sequencing. TCRdb names Illumina HiSeq 2000 as the instrument used. Genomic DNA served as template for TCR beta VDJ combination and CDR3 sequence profiling. The raw public data were reprocessed by TCRdb itself: fastp quality trimming at Q25, MiXCR clonotype calling, in-frame beta chains only. Rows merge per CDR3 protein into single entries with the most common DNA and genes. The sample yields around 290,000 distinct CDR3 sequences; approximately 60% were counted once. The biggest ten clones account for 1.3% of the sample. The sequenced sample consisted of sorted CD4+, CD8+, or CD8+CD57+ T cells (not recorded which) from PBMCs. These receptors came from a human donor with aplastic anemia.

In DNA form, the CDR3 reads TGTGCCAGCAGCTTGGGACTAGCGGGAGGTTCGAACACCGGGGAGCTGTTTTTT. It specifies CASSLGLAGGSNTGELFF. The chain employs TRBV9 and TRBJ2-2; 15 bases fit TRBD2. The CDR3 contains 18 residues. Germline lookup yields CDR1 SGDLS and CDR2 YYNGEE. V lost 4 bases to trimming and J lost 0 bases; unmatched junction nucleotides: 4.

The V and J genes are TRBV6-5 and TRBJ2-7, with TRBD2 identical over 9 bases. This CDR3 has 15 residues. Germline V lookup: CDR1 MNHEY, CDR2 SVGAGI. J lost 6 bases, V lost 0 bases, and 6 bases had no gene match. The CDR3 region has the DNA TGTGCCAGCAGTTACTCGGCGGGAGGGTTAGCCGAGCAGTACTTC. It is translated as CASSYSAGGLAEQYF.

The rearrangement uses TRBV7-2 and TRBJ2-3; no clear D gene. Germline values: CDR1 SGHTA, CDR2 FQGNSA. The V end lost 1 base, the J end lost 4 bases, and 9 bases lay between the germline ends. CDR3 length: 14 amino acids. This CDR3 is CASSLDGGSDTQYF. In DNA, the CDR3 is TGTGCCAGCAGCTTAGATGGCGGCTCAGATACGCAGTATTTT.

This clonotype was seen at least ten times. The rearrangement uses TRBV3-1 and TRBJ2-1, with D perhaps matching TRBD2 (6 bases). Between the trimmed V and J ends, which lost 4 bases and 1 base, there was a span of 8 bases. This CDR3 contains 14 residues. In germline, CDR1 is LGHDT, CDR2 YNNKEL (reference sequence). CDR3 protein: CASSRGDSYNEQFF. The CDR3 DNA follows: TGTGCCAGCAGCCGGGGGGATTCCTACAATGAGCAGTTCTTC.

Comments on this clonotype: No conserved phenylalanine or tryptophan is present at the end of the CDR3, so a read error is the likely explanation. The chain recombines TRBV24-1 with TRBJ2-1; no reliable D call. The germline CDR1 and CDR2 sequences are KGHDR and SFDVKD. Trimming pared 6 bases from V and 3 bases from J, leaving 8 bases between. CDR3 size: 13 residues. This CDR3 reads CATSSPLYNEQFL. The CDR3 nucleotides are TGTGCCACCAGTAGCCCCCTCTACAATGAGCAGTTCCTC.